This TCR beta chain was identified in a study of T-cell memory formation after mild COVID-19. The CDR3 length is 14 residues. Germline assignment: CDR1 ENHRY and CDR2 SYGVKD. Trimming took off 10 bases at V and 1 base at J, with 13 bases between the two ends. MiXCR was run by TCRdb on the 5' RACE reads, yielding one entry per CDR3 protein. The sample consists of around 200,000 distinct CDR3 sequences, about a sixth of them appearing once. This clonotype occurred a few times. The sample consisted of PBMCs or a T cell subset sorted from them (not recorded which). This sequence joins TRBV10-3 and TRBJ2-2, with a possible D match to TRBD1 (6 bases). The clonotype comes from an adult woman who had mild COVID-19 (a few samples of this study predate the infection). Cell type and time point are not known. CDR3 nucleotide sequence: TGTGCCACCGAGCCGGGACAGAACACCGGGGAGCTGTTTTTT. It is translated as CATEPGQNTGELFF.